The 8 T cell receptor beta chains given below trace back to one sample, sequenced in a study of human T cells and chemical hapten exposure (dated by TCRdb to the early 2020s). Total RNA was isolated from unfractionated whole blood collected in Tempus Blood RNA tubes. Library preparation used 5' RACE. Reads for this sample came from an Illumina MiSeq. In-frame beta chains were kept once TCRdb had trimmed the public reads at Q25 with fastp and called clones with MiXCR. Rows with one shared CDR3 protein collapse into an entry with the most common genes and DNA. For this sample the table gives 70,000 to 85,000 distinct CDR3 sequences, of which less than 20% were detected only once. Approximately 6.2% of the sample belongs to the ten largest clones. These receptor sequences come from a female donor in good health.

The chain has TRBV5-8 and TRBJ1-5, with TRBD1 matching over 8 bases. The CDR3 contains 14 residues. J lost 6 bases, V lost 4 bases, and 6 bases had no gene match. Germline V gene sequence: CDR1 SGHTS, CDR2 YDEGEE. CDR3 in amino acids: CASSPQGASQPQHF. In DNA, the CDR3 is TGTGCCAGCAGCCCTCAGGGGGCTAGTCAGCCCCAGCATTTT.

Here the CDR3 DNA reads TGTGCCAGCAGCTCCACCCAGACAGGGGTTGGGGCCAACGTCCTGACTTTC. Amino acid sequence: CASSSTQTGVGANVLTF. The chain couples TRBV7-2 to TRBJ2-6; 8 bases match TRBD1. The CDR3 spans 17 residues. Per the germline V gene, CDR1 is SGHTA and CDR2 is FQGNSA. With 4 bases clipped from V and 3 bases from J, the junction kept 8 bases outside the gene matches.

This clonotype was seen repeatedly, ten times or more. This chain uses TRBV6-5 with TRBJ1-5, with no clear D. Germline V CDR1 and CDR2: MNHEY, SVGAGI. The CDR3 has 14 amino acids. Trimming removed 4 bases from V and 7 bases from J, with 14 bases in between. CDR3 sequence reads: CASSSLGVWQPQHF. The DNA of the CDR3 is TGTGCCAGCAGTTCCTTGGGAGTGTGGCAGCCCCAGCATTTT.

This clonotype has just a few counts. This rearrangement joins TRBV25-1 to TRBJ1-1, with 8 bases identical to TRBD1. The CDR3 loop spans 15 amino acids. Germline V gene lookup returns CDR1 MGHDK and CDR2 SYGVNS. The ends lost 6 bases at V and 5 bases at J; junction bases unmatched: 11. The CDR3: CASSLQGVRGTEAFF. The CDR3 DNA reads TGTGCCAGCAGCCTACAGGGGGTAAGGGGAACTGAAGCTTTCTTT.

This clonotype was detected only a few times. The CDR3 DNA reads TGTGCCAGCAGCCCCCTCGCAGGGAAGGGGAGGCACACAGATACGCAGTATTTT. It encodes CASSPLAGKGRHTDTQYF. The chain employs TRBV21-1 and TRBJ2-3; TRBD1, the D gene given by the table, was not confirmed from the DNA. TRBV21-1 is a pseudogene locus. The CDR3 consists of 18 residues.

This clonotype was counted only a few times. V usage is TRBV4-3 and J usage is TRBJ1-6; no firm D call. V was clipped by 3 bases and J by 8 bases, with 14 bases between them. Per germline, CDR1 LGHNA and CDR2 YSLEER. The CDR3 has 15 residues. As DNA, the CDR3 is TGCGCCAGCAGCCAGGAGGGTGGTCAGCATTCACCCCTCCACTTT. Its protein product is CASSQEGGQHSPLHF.

The rearrangement uses TRBV20-1 and TRBJ2-7; D possibly corresponds to TRBD2 (7 bases). The germline V gene encodes CDR1 DFQATT and CDR2 SNEGSKA (reference sequence). The CDR3 is made up of 15 amino acids. Trimming took 6 bases from V and 6 from J, leaving 24 bases between them. CDR3 sequence reads: CSAPTPNLGGAEQYF. DNA for the CDR3: TGCAGTGCGCCTACCCCAAACCTGGGGGGGGCCGAGCAGTACTTC.

A few counts support this clonotype. The genes are TRBV7-9 and TRBJ2-1, with D unresolved. This CDR3 comprises 12 residues. Per the germline V gene, CDR1 is SEHNR and CDR2 is FQNEAQ (reference sequence). V shed 5 bases and J shed 14 bases, with 16 bases lying between them. CDR3 sequence reads: CASSPQWEEEFF. The CDR3 DNA reads as TGTGCCAGCAGCCCGCAGTGGGAAGAGGAGTTCTTC.